This section outlines one T cell receptor beta chain sequence together with its context. This entry is derived from a study of blood T cell repertoires in COVID-19. Here immunoSEQ multiplex PCR was the method, and the copy in TCRdb shows in-frame clones only, minus some. Counted here are approximately 120,000 clones, approximately 87% occurring once; the ten biggest clones make up approximately 7%. The CDR3 consists of 14 residues. The germline V gene has CDR1 LNHDA and CDR2 SQIVND (reference sequence). V was clipped by 7 bases and J by 4 bases, with 14 bases between them. The receptor comes from a woman aged 45-59 years with acute or convalescent COVID-19. The sequenced sample consisted of peripheral blood. This chain uses TRBV19 with TRBJ2-1; no clear D. The CDR3 here is CASKPLTPYNEQFF. The CDR3 coding sequence is TGTGCCAGTAAGCCCTTAACCCCATACAATGAGCAGTTCTTC.